This TCR beta chain was obtained from a study of cytomegalovirus exposure and HLA in healthy donors. About the research overall: Findings of an earlier analysis included under 140 million unique TCR beta sequences from 200 million or so T cells. For the approximately 420 genotyped donors, over 80% fell within the Caucasian-associated ancestry cluster. Study-level points and caveats: By HLA locus, TCR association rates varied in a later analysis, with DRB1 showing the most and HLA-C the fewest.

Between the trimmed V and J ends, which lost 5 bases and 4 bases, there was a span of 9 bases. Germline V lookup: CDR1 LNHDA, CDR2 SQIVND (reference sequence). This CDR3 is 13 amino acids long. With 60 Vbeta and 13 Jbeta primers, the PCR was carried out. Using immunoSEQ multiplex PCR, the repertoire was profiled, and TCRdb retains in-frame clones only, with some absent. The ten top clones account for about 1.1%, within a sample of tens of thousands of clones. It was healthy bone marrow donors who served as donors. As to this clone: What it recognizes is unknown.

The sequence derives from a woman under 40 in good health and CMV-seronegative. V and J are TRBV19 and TRBJ2-1; maybe TRBD2 (6 bases). Sample: PBMCs. In nucleotides, the CDR3 is TGTGCCAGTAGTTGGGGGGATTACAATGAGCAGTTCTTC. Translation: CASSWGDYNEQFF.